Following are 2 T cell receptor beta chains from one sample sequenced in a study of T cells in Graves' hyperthyroidism and ophthalmopathy. RNA transcripts served as the template for amplifying TCR beta CDR3 regions. The TCR CDR3 was amplified in a first-round RT-PCR using the HTBI primer set. MiXCR was run by TCRdb on the multiplex PCR reads, yielding one entry per CDR3 protein. The sample lists about 400,000 distinct CDR3 sequences, approximately 15% occurring once. The material sequenced was blood. These receptors were taken from a woman aged 18-30 years with Graves' hyperthyroidism that later progressed to Graves' ophthalmopathy.

This clonotype was recorded at least ten times. The chain carries TRBV20-1 and TRBJ2-3, with 9 bases aligning to TRBD1. The CDR3 sequence is 16 residues long. In germline, CDR1 is DFQATT, CDR2 SNEGSKA (reference sequence). Trimming at V came to 4 bases and at J to 3 bases, leaving 11 bases not matched to a gene. The CDR3 nucleotides read TGCAGTGCTAAAACCGGGGACAGGGACTTTACAGATACGCAGTATTTT. As protein: CSAKTGDRDFTDTQYF.

The chain recombines TRBV7-2 with TRBJ2-5; 12 nucleotides match TRBD2. The CDR3 runs 16 residues. After removal of 3 bases from V and 5 bases from J, the junction contained 7 bases not matched to a gene. Germline CDR1 reads SGHTA; CDR2 reads FQGNSA. CDR3 sequence: CASSFLTSGRGETQYF. As DNA, the CDR3 is TGTGCCAGCAGCTTTCTGACTAGCGGGAGAGGGGAGACCCAGTACTTC.